A selection of T cell receptor beta chains follows, all from one sample in a study of monozygotic twins with inflammatory bowel disease. Reanalyzing the 5' RACE reads, TCRdb keeps one entry per CDR3 protein, without DNA. Here the sample table reports 150,000 to 200,000 distinct CDR3 sequences. What was sequenced was blood. The receptors were sampled from a human donor with ulcerative colitis or Crohn's disease, or a healthy co-twin of an affected twin (not recorded which). CDR3s include the opening cysteine and the closing phenylalanine or tryptophan.

length: 17
V: TRBV5-1
J: TRBJ2-7
CDR3: CASSKQIPGQATYEQYF

length: 15
V: TRBV11-2
J: TRBJ2-7
CDR3: CASSFVAGPSYEQYF

length: 13
V: TRBV10-3
J: TRBJ1-3
CDR3: CAARDTNGNTIYF

length: 12
V: TRBV6-5
J: TRBJ2-7
CDR3: CASRTGGNEQYF

length: 15
V: TRBV20-1
J: TRBJ1-5
CDR3: CSAKRAGQAMSAQHF

length: 16
V: TRBV19
J: TRBJ1-5
CDR3: CASSRLDRGFKQPQHF

length: 12
V: TRBV18
J: TRBJ1-1
CDR3: CASSQGSNEAFF

length: 14
V: TRBV4-3
J: TRBJ1-1
CDR3: CASSQEPGALEAFF

length: 16
V: TRBV30
J: TRBJ2-7
CDR3: CAWSVQGDGGFYEQYF

length: 13
V: TRBV5-1
J: TRBJ2-7
CDR3: CASSFGDAYEQYF

length: 12
V: TRBV5-5
J: TRBJ1-3
CDR3: CASSLGVTSIYF